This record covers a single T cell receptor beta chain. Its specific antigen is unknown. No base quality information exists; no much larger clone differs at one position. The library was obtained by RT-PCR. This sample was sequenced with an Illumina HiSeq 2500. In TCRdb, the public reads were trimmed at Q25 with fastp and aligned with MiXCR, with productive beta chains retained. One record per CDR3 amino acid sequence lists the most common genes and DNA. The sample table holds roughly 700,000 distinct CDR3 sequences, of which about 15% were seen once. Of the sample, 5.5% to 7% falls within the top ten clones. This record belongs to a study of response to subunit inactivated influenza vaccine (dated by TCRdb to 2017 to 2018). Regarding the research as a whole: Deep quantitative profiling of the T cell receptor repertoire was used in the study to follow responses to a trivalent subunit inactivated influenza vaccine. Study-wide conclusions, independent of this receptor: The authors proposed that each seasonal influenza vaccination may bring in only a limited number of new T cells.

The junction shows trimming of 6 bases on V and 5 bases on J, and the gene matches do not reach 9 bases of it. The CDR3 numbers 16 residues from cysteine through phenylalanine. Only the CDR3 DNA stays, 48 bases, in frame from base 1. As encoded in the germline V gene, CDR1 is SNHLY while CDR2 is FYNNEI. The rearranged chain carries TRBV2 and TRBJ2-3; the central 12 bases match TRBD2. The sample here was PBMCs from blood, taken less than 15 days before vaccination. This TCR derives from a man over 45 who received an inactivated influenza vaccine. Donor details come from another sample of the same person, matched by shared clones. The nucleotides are TGTGCCAGCAGGCTAAGACTAGCGGGGGCCGGAGATACGCAGTATTTT. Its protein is CASRLRLAGAGDTQYF.